This T cell receptor beta chain appears in the sequencing data of a study of early T cells in non-severe SARS-CoV-2 infection. At the level of the study: From unsorted whole blood, bulk RNA was sequenced, and the chains remained unpaired.

General study findings and limits: CD4 and private specificities were missed by VDJdb matching, which favored anti-spike CD8 responses.

This clonotype has just a few counts. The antigen remains undetermined. Researchers attached unique molecular identifiers to individual cDNA molecules. TCRdb independently ran MiXCR on the 5' RACE reads; one entry per CDR3 protein. The sample holds about 69,000 distinct CDR3 sequences, around 4.2% seen once. The length of the CDR3 is 19 residues. CDR1 and CDR2 from the germline V gene are MNHNY and SVGAGI (reference sequence). V was clipped by 0 bases and J by 0 bases; unmatched bases: 7. The TCR sequence derives from an adult who was a healthcare worker with PCR-confirmed SARS-CoV-2 infection or an uninfected control (not recorded which). The donor label of this sample is uncertain. The chain couples TRBV6-6 to TRBJ2-6, with 8 bases lining up with TRBD1. This specimen was whole blood, taken at baseline. The CDR3 nucleotides read TGTGCCAGCAGTTACTCCCTTAGGCAGGGGGCCTCTGGGGCCAACGTCCTGACTTTC. Residues: CASSYSLRQGASGANVLTF.